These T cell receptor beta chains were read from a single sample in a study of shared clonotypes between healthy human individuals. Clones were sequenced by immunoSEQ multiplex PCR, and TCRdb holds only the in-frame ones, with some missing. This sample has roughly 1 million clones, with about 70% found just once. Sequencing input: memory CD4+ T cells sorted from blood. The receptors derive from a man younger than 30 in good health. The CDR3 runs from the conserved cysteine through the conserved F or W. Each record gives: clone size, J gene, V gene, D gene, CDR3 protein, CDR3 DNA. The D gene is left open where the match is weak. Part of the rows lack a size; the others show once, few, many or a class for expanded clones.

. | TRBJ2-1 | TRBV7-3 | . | CASSSSEQFF | TGTGCCAGCAGCTCCTCGGAGCAGTTCTTC
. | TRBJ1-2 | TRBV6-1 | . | CASTNGGGYTF | TGTGCCAGCACCAACGGGGGTGGCTACACCTTC
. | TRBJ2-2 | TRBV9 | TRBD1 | CASSGQGSGELFF | TGTGCCAGCAGCGGACAGGGATCCGGGGAGCTGTTTTTT
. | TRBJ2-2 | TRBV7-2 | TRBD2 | CASSSGTSVNTGELFF | TGTGCCAGCAGCTCGGGGACTAGCGTGAACACCGGGGAGCTGTTTTTT
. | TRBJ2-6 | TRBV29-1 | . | CSVEGVTTSGANVLTF | TGCAGCGTTGAAGGGGTCACGACCTCTGGGGCCAACGTCCTGACTTTC
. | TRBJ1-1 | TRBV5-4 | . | CASSFEGYTEAFF | TGTGCCAGCAGCTTCGAGGGTTACACTGAAGCTTTCTTT
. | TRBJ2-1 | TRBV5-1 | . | CASSLDRAAHNEQFF | TGCGCCAGCAGCTTGGATCGAGCGGCCCACAATGAGCAGTTCTTC
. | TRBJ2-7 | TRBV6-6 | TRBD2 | CASSPGSGRVYEQYF | TGTGCCAGCAGCCCAGGAAGCGGGAGGGTCTACGAGCAGTACTTC
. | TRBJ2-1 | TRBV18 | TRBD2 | CASSPGLAGGNEQFF | TGTGCCAGCTCACCGGGACTAGCGGGAGGTAATGAGCAGTTCTTC
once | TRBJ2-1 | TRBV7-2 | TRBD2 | CAIGASGAQGYNEQFF | TGTGCCATAGGGGCTAGCGGGGCCCAGGGGTACAATGAGCAGTTCTTC
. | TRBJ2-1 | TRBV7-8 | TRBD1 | CASSSPTGTGDNEQFF | TGTGCCAGCAGCTCACCAACCGGGACAGGGGACAATGAGCAGTTCTTC
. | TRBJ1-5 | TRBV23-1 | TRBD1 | CASSPERDRSYQPQHF | TGCGCCAGCAGTCCCGAACGGGACAGGTCTTATCAGCCCCAGCATTTT
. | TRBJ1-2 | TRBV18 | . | CASSPPAGGAKEDTF | TGTGCCAGCTCACCACCGGCTGGTGGGGCCAAAGAGGACACCTTC
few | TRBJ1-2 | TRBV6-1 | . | CASSESQGSYGYTF | TGTGCCAGCAGTGAATCCCAGGGCAGCTATGGCTACACCTTC
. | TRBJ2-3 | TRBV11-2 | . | CASSFGFGTSTDTQYF | TGTGCCAGCAGCTTTGGATTCGGCACTAGCACAGATACGCAGTATTTT
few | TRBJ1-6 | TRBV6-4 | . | CASSSELDSPLHF | TGTGCCAGCAGCTCCGAACTTGATTCACCCCTCCACTTT
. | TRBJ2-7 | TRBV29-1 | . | CSVVGGTEGYEQYF | TGCAGCGTTGTTGGTGGGACTGAGGGCTACGAGCAGTACTTC
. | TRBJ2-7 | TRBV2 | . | CASSSLVQPYF | TGTGCCAGCAGTAGTCTAGTACAACCTTACTTC
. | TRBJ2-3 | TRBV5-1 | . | CASSSGGNGRGVSDTQYF | TGCGCCAGCAGCTCCGGGGGAAACGGACGGGGCGTGTCAGATACGCAGTATTTT
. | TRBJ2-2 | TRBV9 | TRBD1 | CASSRSGQALSNTGELFF | TGTGCCAGCAGCCGCTCGGGACAGGCTCTTTCGAACACCGGGGAGCTGTTTTTT
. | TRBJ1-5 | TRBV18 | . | CASSLYGGGTSVNQPQHF | TGTGCCAGCTCACTCTACGGGGGGGGAACGTCGGTGAATCAGCCCCAGCATTTT
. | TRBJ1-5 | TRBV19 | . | CASRETGINQPQHF | TGTGCCAGTAGGGAGACGGGGATCAATCAGCCCCAGCATTTT